This T cell receptor beta chain was profiled in a study of T cell responses to AZD1222 COVID-19 vaccine. Study results and caveats: All repertoire sampling was performed exclusively after the peak T cell response. Targets within unmutated variant regions were reportedly found for nearly half of spike-specific TCRs. Dominant CD4 TCR responses targeted spike regions 160-218 and 743-854.

The CDR3 totals 15 residues. As concerns this clone: What it binds is unknown.

Sequenced by immunoSEQ multiplex PCR; TCRdb stores in-frame clones only, minus some. The data contain approximately 83,000 clones, around 90% of them singletons. This material consisted of peripheral blood, taken on day 0 of MenACWY control vaccination. This TCR derives from an adult in good health. The chain has TRBV21-1 and TRBJ1-1; TRBD1 is taken as the D call from the table, unchecked against the DNA. TRBV21-1 is a pseudogene. The CDR3 protein is CASNEMNQKNTEAFF. The CDR3 coding sequence is TGTGCCAGCAACGAAATGAACCAGAAGAACACTGAAGCTTTCTTT.